This T cell receptor (beta chain) stems from a study of T cell responses to AZD1222 COVID-19 vaccine. Turning to the study itself: Analysis merged second doses at about 4 or about 12 weeks.

Deletions cut 1 base from V and 6 bases from J, with 7 bases between. The CDR3 length is 12 residues. The germline CDR1 and CDR2 sequences are LNHNV and YYDKDF (reference sequence). Findings of the study overall: The study reported that nearly half of spike-specific TCRs target unmutated variant regions.

A note on this clone: Its antigen remains unknown.

Sequencing was performed with immunoSEQ multiplex PCR; in TCRdb, only in-frame clones are kept and a portion is missing. Seen here are about 130,000 clones, around nine tenths observed once, and the top ten hold 3.5% to 4.5%. This clonotype originated in an adult in good health. Sequenced material: peripheral blood, taken on day 0 of AZD1222 vaccination. The chain has TRBV15 and TRBJ2-7; D not certain. In DNA form, the CDR3 reads TGTGCCACCAGCAGAGTGAGTGGCGAGCAGTACTTC. It codes for CATSRVSGEQYF.